A selection of T cell receptor beta chains follows, all from one sample in a study of regulatory T cells in long-lasting Graves disease. TCRdb processed the multiplex PCR reads anew with MiXCR; each CDR3 protein has one entry. The table records approximately 470,000 distinct CDR3 sequences, less than 25% of them present only once. This specimen consisted of peripheral blood mononuclear cells (PBMCs), obtained when the disease was refractory, from a patient treated with antithyroid drugs. These receptors came from a female donor with Graves disease. Each CDR3 is given with its conserved first and last residue. The D gene is left open where the match is weak. Part of the rows lack a size; the others show once, few, many or a class for expanded clones.

D gene	V gene	J gene	CDR3 length	clone size	CDR3 protein	CDR3 DNA
-	TRBV12-3/TRBV12-4	TRBJ1-3	14	many	CASSFRDSGNTIYF	TGTGCCAGCAGTTTTAGAGACTCTGGAAACACCATATATTTT
TRBD1	TRBV20-1	TRBJ1-5	14	-	CSASGTGYDQPQHF	TGCAGTGCTAGCGGGACAGGGTACGATCAGCCCCAGCATTTT
-	TRBV6-4	TRBJ1-2	12	once	CAIGAGNYGYTF	TGTGCCATCGGGGCGGGTAACTATGGCTACACCTTC
TRBD2	TRBV12-3/TRBV12-4	TRBJ2-5	19	many	CASSLVIAGGRGRWETQYF	TGTGCCAGCAGTTTAGTGATAGCGGGAGGGCGTGGTAGGTGGGAGACCCAGTACTTC
TRBD1	TRBV7-9	TRBJ1-1	15	-	CASSAPTGMNTEAFF	TGTGCCAGCAGCGCCCCGACAGGGATGAACACTGAAGCTTTCTTT
TRBD1	TRBV7-9	TRBJ1-2	13	few	CASSYRDRDLNTF	TGTGCCAGCAGCTACCGGGACAGGGATTTGAATACCTTC
-	TRBV5-1	TRBJ1-1	15	once	CASSLARELNTEAFF	TGCGCCAGCAGCTTGGCCCGGGAATTGAACACTGAAGCTTTCTTT
TRBD1	TRBV6-1	TRBJ1-4	15	-	CASSTGTGGYQKLFF	TGTGCCAGCAGTACCGGGACAGGGGGTTACCAGAAACTGTTTTTT
-	TRBV28	TRBJ1-6	15	few	CASSYLAGSGSPLHF	TGTGCCAGCAGTTACTTGGCAGGGTCTGGTTCACCCCTCCACTTT
TRBD1	TRBV20-1	TRBJ2-7	13	many	CSASDREVFEQYF	TGCAGTGCTAGTGACAGGGAAGTGTTTGAGCAGTACTTC
-	TRBV10-2	TRBJ2-5	12	-	CASGASQETQYF	TGCGCCAGCGGGGCGTCTCAAGAGACCCAGTACTTC